A selection of T cell receptor beta chains follows, all from one sample in a study of cytomegalovirus exposure and HLA in healthy donors. Assay used: immunoSEQ multiplex PCR; TCRdb lists only in-frame clones, some missing. The sample carries some 110,000 clones, 77% recorded once. Specimen: PBMCs. Source of these receptors: a man aged 45 to 65 in good health and CMV-seropositive. CDR3s include the opening cysteine and the closing phenylalanine or tryptophan. D genes are given only for firm matches. Only some rows state a clone size, as once, few, many or a class for expanded clones.

V gene	D gene	clone size	J gene	CDR3 DNA	CDR3 protein
TRBV2	TRBD1	few	TRBJ1-6	TGTGCCATTACAGGGACAGCTAATTCACCCCTCCACTTT	CAITGTANSPLHF
TRBV14	TRBD2	.	TRBJ2-7	TGTGCCAGCAGCCCTTCAACCGGGACTAGCGGGAGAGAGCAGTACTTC	CASSPSTGTSGREQYF
TRBV4-3	.	.	TRBJ2-7	TGCGCCAGCAGCCAAACACTCGGGGAGTACGAGCAGTACTTC	CASSQTLGEYEQYF
TRBV7-9	.	.	TRBJ2-5	TGTGCCAGCAGCTTACTCGGGGGAGAGACCCAGTACTTC	CASSLLGGETQYF
TRBV7-2	TRBD2	.	TRBJ2-1	TGTGCCAGCAGACAACCGGGGGGGAAGAATGAGCAGTTCTTC	CASRQPGGKNEQFF
TRBV28	.	.	TRBJ1-2	TGTGCCAGCAGTTTACATTACAGGGTAGGCTATGGCTACACCTTC	CASSLHYRVGYGYTF
TRBV28	TRBD1	.	TRBJ1-2	TGTGCCAGCAGCCACTACCGGACAGGGGTGGTTCGAGGCTACACCTTC	CASSHYRTGVVRGYTF
TRBV7-8	TRBD1	.	TRBJ2-1	TGTGCCAGCAGCCGGCGTGGGACAGGGAACTCCTACAATGAGCAGTTCTTC	CASSRRGTGNSYNEQFF
TRBV11-2	.	.	TRBJ1-1	TGTGCCAGCAGCTCCGGATATCAGTGGACGGGAACTGAAGCTTTCTTT	CASSSGYQWTGTEAFF
TRBV25-1	TRBD1	once	TRBJ1-6	TGTGCCAGCAGTCGGGATCTGGGGACAGGGAATTCACCCCTCCACTTT	CASSRDLGTGNSPLHF
TRBV9	.	.	TRBJ2-6	TGTGCCAGCAGCCGGGGGTTTGGGGCCAACGTCCTGACTTTC	CASSRGFGANVLTF
TRBV6-1	.	.	TRBJ1-2	TGTGCCAGCAAAGGGGCCTTTGGGGACATCACCTTC	CASKGAFGDITF
TRBV6-1	TRBD1	.	TRBJ1-2	TGTGCCAGCATTCCTTGGGGACAGGGGGCTGGCTACACCTTC	CASIPWGQGAGYTF
TRBV28	TRBD1	.	TRBJ1-1	TGTGCCAGCAGTTTAGGACAGGGGGCTTTGGCTTTCTTT	CASSLGQGALAFF
TRBV11-2	TRBD2	.	TRBJ2-7	TGTGCCAGCACCCCCGGCGGGGTAGCGGGGTCCTACGAGCAGTACTTC	CASTPGGVAGSYEQYF
TRBV6-5	TRBD1	.	TRBJ1-2	TGTGCCAGCAATCCAACACAGGGGGGAAATGGCTACACCTTC	CASNPTQGGNGYTF
TRBV9	.	once	TRBJ1-6	TGTGCCAGCAGCGTAATGGGGGCTCGGAATTCACCCCTCCACTTT	CASSVMGARNSPLHF
TRBV6-5	TRBD2	.	TRBJ2-2	TGTGCCGGATCAAGACTAGCGGGAGCCGGGGAGCTGTTTTTT	CAGSRLAGAGELFF
TRBV5-1	TRBD1	.	TRBJ2-1	TGCGCCAGCAGCTCTCAGGGGGCCTCCTACAATGAGCAGTTCTTC	CASSSQGASYNEQFF
TRBV2	TRBD1	.	TRBJ2-3	TGTGCCAGCAGGGGACAGGCCTTCACAGATACGCAGTATTTT	CASRGQAFTDTQYF
TRBV29-1	TRBD1	.	TRBJ1-1	TGCAGCGTTCGGACAGGGGTACCTGAAGCTTTCTTT	CSVRTGVPEAFF
TRBV4-1	TRBD1	few	TRBJ2-5	TGCGCCAGCAGCCAAGGACAGGGAAACTGGGAGACCCAGTACTTC	CASSQGQGNWETQYF
TRBV5-1	.	once	TRBJ1-3	TGCGCCAGCAGCTCGACAGGAGGCTCTGGAAACACCATATATTTT	CASSSTGGSGNTIYF
TRBV4-1	TRBD1	.	TRBJ1-6	TGCGCCAGCAGCCTTCGGACAGGGGTTAATTCACCCCTCCACTTT	CASSLRTGVNSPLHF
TRBV10-3	TRBD1	few	TRBJ1-4	TGTGCCATCAGCGCAGGGACAGTTATGGAAAAACTGTTTTTT	CAISAGTVMEKLFF
TRBV7-2	TRBD1	.	TRBJ2-7	TGTGCCAGCAGCTTAGGGACAGGGAGTTACGAGCAGTACTTC	CASSLGTGSYEQYF
TRBV19	.	once	TRBJ2-7	TGTGCCAGTGGACTGGGAAAGGGCGAGCAGTACTTC	CASGLGKGEQYF
TRBV28	TRBD1	.	TRBJ1-1	TGTGCCAGCAGCACTATCGGGAGGGGGCTCCCCCCGGAAGCTTTCTTT	CASSTIGRGLPPEAFF
TRBV7-9	TRBD2	.	TRBJ2-2	TGTGCCAGCAGCTTCCGGGGGGACCTTACCGGGGAGCTGTTTTTT	CASSFRGDLTGELFF
TRBV15	TRBD1	.	TRBJ1-2	TGTGCCACCCAAGGACGACAGGGCCTTACATTCTATGGCTACACCTTC	CATQGRQGLTFYGYTF